What follows describes a single T cell receptor (beta chain). The antigen is unknown. This sample stems from a study of T cell repertoires in cytomegalovirus infection. For the study at large: As its CMV epitopes, the study selected recently identified HLA-C-restricted and well-studied HLA-B-restricted targets. Whole-study results and caveats: Adding up the frequency of public TCR beta families identified people who carried CMV plus the relevant HLA.

V dropped 4 bases and J dropped 5 bases, with 8 bases sitting between them. The CDR3 is 13 residues long. The germline V gene encodes CDR1 KGHDR and CDR2 SFDVKD. In TCRdb, the reads were re-called with MiXCR into one record per CDR3 protein. The table includes 450,000 to 650,000 distinct CDR3 sequences, 40% detected once. This clonotype was obtained from a human donor in good health (CMV status not recorded). Some clones in this sample may be carry-over from other donors' samples. The chain uses TRBV24-1 and TRBJ2-1; D gene uncertain. This material consisted of cultured PBMCs, taken from culture after CMV antigen stimulation. The CDR3 sequence: CATSDTTNNEQFF. DNA for the CDR3: TGTGCCACCAGTGACACTACGAACAATGAGCAGTTCTTC.